This T cell receptor (beta chain) was retrieved from a study of T cell changes during pregnancy in multiple sclerosis. Germline assignment: CDR1 MNHEY and CDR2 SMNVEV (reference sequence). This CDR3 has 16 residues. Unmatched junction bases numbered 4, after V lost 0 bases and J lost 2 bases. This table comes from immunoSEQ multiplex PCR, and its TCRdb copy is limited to in-frame clones, with some not included. This sample has 60,000 to 65,000 clones, with about 90% found just once. This sample comprised peripheral blood, obtained in the second trimester of pregnancy. The genes are TRBV27 and TRBJ2-1; 7 nucleotides agree with TRBD2. The TCR originated in a female donor in good health, enrolled as a control in a pregnancy study. CDR3 amino acids: CASSLSSGETYNEQFF. The CDR3 DNA is TGTGCCAGCAGTTTATCCAGCGGGGAGACCTACAATGAGCAGTTCTTC.